This TCR beta chain was sequenced during a study of OX40 agonist ivuxolimab in advanced cancers. Whole-study context: From about 23 to 85 years was the age range, with a mean of approximately 58 years, and around 83% were male. Prior checkpoint blockade (anti-PD-1, anti-PD-L1 or anti-CTLA-4) was permitted; around 39% had it.

Turning to this clone: Antigen specificity is unknown.

TCRdb's copy holds only in-frame clones and misses some; the assay was immunoSEQ multiplex PCR. The repertoire holds around 50,000 clones, with roughly 88% as singletons. Whole-study findings and limits: Expanded clones belonging to CD8+ T cells outnumbered, on average, those of CD4+.

V was trimmed by 6 bases and J by 7 bases, leaving 19 bases between them. Germline lookup yields CDR1 MDHEN and CDR2 SYDVKM. This CDR3 spans 15 amino acids. The rearrangement joins TRBV28 to TRBJ1-5; no definite D call. The source of this sequence is an adult with an advanced solid tumor such as melanoma, head and neck, liver or kidney cancer. The specimen was CD4+ or CD8+ T cells sorted from blood, collected in a trial of the OX40 agonist ivuxolimab. The CDR3 DNA reads TGTGCCAGCAGCCCCGGACCCCAATTCAGGCAGCCCCAGCATTTT. It specifies CASSPGPQFRQPQHF. The full variable domain, in which reference TRBV28 and TRBJ1-5 provide the parts outside the CDR3, is DVKVTQSSRYLVKRTGEKVFLECVQDMDHENMFWYRQDPGLGLRLIYFSYDVKMKEKGDIPEGYSVSREKKERFSLILESASTNQTSMYLCASSPGPQFRQPQHFGDGTRLSIL.